This T cell receptor beta chain was profiled in a study of T cells in tuberculosis. The overall study: The T cells targeted glucose monomycolate, a mycobacterial lipid, via CD1B. Study outcomes and limitations: Active tuberculosis patients had shorter CDR3-alpha; the beta difference was nonsignificant.

TCRdb keeps only in-frame clones here, not all; method: immunoSEQ multiplex PCR. This table holds roughly 34,000 clones, around 86% found once. The time point: new active TB diagnosis, blood taken before or within 7 days of starting treatment. This clone was recorded only once. Antigen specificity is unknown. In germline, CDR1 is SGHVS, CDR2 FQNEAQ. The CDR3 contains 14 residues. Trimming cost V 4 bases and J 3 bases, with 10 bases left between them. The rearrangement uses TRBV7-8 and TRBJ1-5, with a tentative D call TRBD1 (6 bases). The sequence came from an adult with tuberculosis. The sequencing used PBMCs, collected at tuberculosis diagnosis. CDR3 sequence (DNA): TGTGCCAGCAGCTCCCGGGACAACAATCAGCCCCAGCATTTT. Translation: CASSSRDNNQPQHF.